One and the same sample provided the 13 T cell receptor beta chains below, sequenced in a study of T-cell memory formation after mild COVID-19. One entry per CDR3 protein, called by TCRdb with MiXCR from the 5' RACE reads. The repertoire has approximately 570,000 distinct CDR3 sequences, 15% to 20% of them found once; the top ten carry more than 10%. Sequencing input: PBMCs or a T cell subset sorted from them (not recorded which). The receptors stem from an adult woman who had mild COVID-19 (a few samples of this study predate the infection). Cell type and time point are not known.

This clonotype appeared a few times. This chain connects TRBV20-1 to TRBJ2-6; D is ambiguous. From germline, CDR1 is DFQATT and CDR2 SNEGSKA (reference sequence). The CDR3 extends over 15 amino acids. V gave up 0 bases and J gave up 0 bases, with 6 bases separating them. The CDR3 sequence: CSARESDSGANVLTF. In DNA form, the CDR3 reads TGCAGTGCTAGAGAGTCCGACTCTGGGGCCAACGTCCTGACTTTC.

This clonotype turned up a few times. The rearrangement uses TRBV18 and TRBJ2-7; 11 bases line up with TRBD2. The CDR3 consists of 15 residues. The germline gives CDR1 KGHSH, CDR2 LQKENI. V shed 1 base and J 5 bases; nucleotides not matched to a gene: 4. The CDR3 is CASSPLAGGPNEQYF. CDR3 DNA sequence: TGTGCCAGCTCACCACTAGCGGGGGGGCCAAACGAGCAGTACTTC.

This clonotype has more than one count but fewer than ten. This chain connects TRBV27 to TRBJ1-5; 7 positions match TRBD1. J lost 4 bases, V lost 2 bases, and 14 bases had no gene match. CDR1 and CDR2 from the germline V gene are MNHEY and SMNVEV (reference sequence). CDR3 length: 18 residues. In DNA form, the CDR3 reads TGTGCCAGCAGTTTAATTTCTATTCGGACAGGCTCAAATCAGCCCCAGCATTTT. Translated: CASSLISIRTGSNQPQHF.

This clonotype has ten or more counts. A junction end diverges from the germline sequence, so it may reflect a read error. This sequence joins TRBV5-1 and TRBJ2-1; perhaps TRBD1 as D (6 bases). This CDR3 has 14 amino acids. Germline CDR1 SGHRS, CDR2 YFSETQ. The CDR3 here is CASSLDSSYNEQFF. The CDR3 bases are TGTGCCAGCAGCTTGGACAGCTCCTACAATGAGCAGTTCTTC.

In this sample, this clonotype turned up a few times. The chain carries TRBV6-5 and TRBJ2-7; TRBD1 or TRBD2 may be the D gene (5 bases each). This CDR3 has 15 amino acids. Germline lookup yields CDR1 MNHEY and CDR2 SVGAGI. V was shortened by 8 bases and J by 7 bases, with 24 bases between the two germline ends. The DNA of the CDR3 is TGTGCCAGCGCGACCCCGAGGGGAATCACGGGGGAGCAGTACTTC. It is translated as CASATPRGITGEQYF.

This clonotype was seen only a few times. The chain joins TRBV5-6 to TRBJ2-3; D ambiguous. With 3 bases removed from V and 6 bases from J, the gap between germline ends came to 17 bases. There are 15 residues in the CDR3. Germline loops: CDR1 SGHDT, CDR2 YYEEEE. The CDR3: CASSSRLLPLDTQYF. The CDR3 nucleotides are TGTGCCAGCAGCTCCCGTCTCCTTCCTTTGGATACGCAGTATTTT.

There are many counts of this clonotype. The rearrangement uses TRBV7-2 and TRBJ2-1; 7 nucleotides line up with TRBD1. This CDR3 spans 14 amino acids. Trimming at V came to 4 bases and at J to 4 bases, leaving 4 bases not matched to a gene. Germline V lookup: CDR1 SGHTA, CDR2 FQGNSA. This CDR3 reads CASSSPGQYNEQFF. The CDR3, as DNA: TGTGCCAGCAGCTCACCGGGACAGTACAATGAGCAGTTCTTC.

The chain has TRBV12-3 or TRBV12-4 and TRBJ1-1, with 7 bases that match TRBD1. CDR3 length: 17 amino acids. With 5 bases clipped from V and 1 base from J, the junction kept 13 bases outside the gene matches. The chain's CDR3 is CASSPNTGVKENTEAFF. CDR3 coding DNA: TGTGCCAGCAGTCCAAATACAGGGGTAAAAGAGAACACTGAAGCTTTCTTT.

This clonotype occurred many times. The rearrangement links TRBV10-3 to TRBJ2-3; no firm D call. The CDR3 consists of 13 residues. V was clipped by 2 bases and J by 4 bases, with 7 bases between them. In germline, CDR1 is ENHRY, CDR2 SYGVKD. The CDR3 loop reads CAISELGADTQYF. Written as DNA, the CDR3 is TGTGCCATCAGTGAGCTTGGAGCAGATACGCAGTATTTT.

This clonotype was picked up a small number of times. The chain couples TRBV4-3 to TRBJ1-2; the D is unclear. Germline V CDR1 and CDR2: LGHNA, YSLEER. CDR3 length: 16 amino acids. Trimming removed 1 base from V and 2 bases from J, with 14 bases in between. The chain's CDR3 is CASSQAEGIHNYGYTF. The DNA of the CDR3 is TGCGCCAGCAGCCAAGCGGAGGGCATCCACAACTATGGCTACACCTTC.

V is TRBV24-1 and J is TRBJ2-7; 9 bases map to TRBD1. The J segment lost 2 bases and the V segment lost 7 bases, leaving 2 bases of the junction unmatched. This CDR3 spans 13 amino acids. Germline V lookup: CDR1 KGHDR, CDR2 SFDVKD. CDR3 bases: TGTGCCACCAGACAGGGGGCGGCCTACGAGCAGTACTTC. Amino acid sequence: CATRQGAAYEQYF.

This clonotype was observed a few times. This sequence joins TRBV6-1 and TRBJ1-6, with D hard to call. V lost 2 bases and J lost 0, with 11 bases in between. CDR1 and CDR2 from the germline V gene are MNHNS and SASEGT. This CDR3 is built from 17 residues. The CDR3 spells CASSEMTRSSYNSPLHF. The CDR3 nucleotides are TGTGCCAGCAGTGAAATGACGAGGAGCTCCTATAATTCACCCCTCCACTTT.

Relative to its sample, this clonotype is large (0.1 to 1%). This sequence joins TRBV4-1 and TRBJ2-2; 9 bases agree with TRBD1. The CDR3 consists of 16 residues. Looked up from germline, CDR1 is MGHRA and CDR2 is YSYEKL. The V and J ends lost 4 bases and 4 bases, in that order; junction bases with no gene match: 7. CDR3: CASSPSGTGLTGELFF. The CDR3 DNA reads as TGCGCCAGCAGCCCGTCGGGGACAGGGCTCACCGGGGAGCTGTTTTTT.